The present TCR beta chain was sequenced within a study of shared clonotypes between healthy human individuals. TCRdb's copy holds only in-frame clones and misses some; the assay was immunoSEQ multiplex PCR. The repertoire includes about 2.2 million clones, roughly 93% of them detected once, and approximately 1.7% sits in the top ten. CDR1 and CDR2 (germline): SGHTA, FQGNSA. The CDR3 spans 18 residues. V dropped 8 bases and J dropped 5; count of bases not matched to a gene: 13. General study results and limits: All-four-donor shared clonotypes had higher generation probabilities than non-shared clonotypes did.

As for this clone: Its antigen is not identified.

Naive CD8 cells, CD45RO-negative and positively selected for CCR7, excluded terminally differentiated effector memory CD45RA+ cells. Sequencing was carried out using naive CD8+ T cells from PBMCs. The V and J genes are TRBV7-2 and TRBJ2-3; the match to TRBD2 covers 16 bases. The sequence came from a man younger than 35 in good health. Some clones in this sample may be carry-over from other donors' samples. The DNA for the CDR3 is TGTGCCAGCGGGTCCAAACGGGGACTAGCGGGAGGGGGAGATACGCAGTATTTT. This encodes CASGSKRGLAGGGDTQYF. The whole variable domain, remainder taken from reference TRBV7-2 and TRBJ2-3, is GAGVSQSPSNKVTEKGKDVELRCDPISGHTALYWYRQSLGQGLEFLIYFQGNSAPDKSGLPSDRFSAERTGGSVSTLTIQRTQQEDSAVYLCASGSKRGLAGGGDTQYFGPGTRLTVL.